Described below is a single T cell receptor (beta chain) sequence and its context. Its antigen remains unidentified. The PCR ran on 60 Vbeta and 13 Jbeta primers. The repertoire was sequenced with immunoSEQ multiplex PCR; TCRdb's copy has only in-frame clones and lacks some. The sample yields about 140,000 clones, around 80% seen once. The data originate from a study of cytomegalovirus exposure and HLA in healthy donors. The junction had 12 bases not matched to a gene; V was cut back by 0 bases and J by 9 bases. CDR1 LNHNV and CDR2 YYDKDF come from the germline V gene (reference sequence). CDR3 size: 18 residues. General study points: Usually a TCR sequence was rare, but some public TCRs were found in many donors.

Input material: PBMCs. The chain employs TRBV15 and TRBJ1-6, with 9 bases matching TRBD1. The source is a middle-aged man in good health and CMV-seronegative. The CDR3 bases are TGTGCCACCAGCAGAGATTTCGTCGAGACAGGGGGGTTTTCACCCCTCCACTTT. Protein: CATSRDFVETGGFSPLHF.